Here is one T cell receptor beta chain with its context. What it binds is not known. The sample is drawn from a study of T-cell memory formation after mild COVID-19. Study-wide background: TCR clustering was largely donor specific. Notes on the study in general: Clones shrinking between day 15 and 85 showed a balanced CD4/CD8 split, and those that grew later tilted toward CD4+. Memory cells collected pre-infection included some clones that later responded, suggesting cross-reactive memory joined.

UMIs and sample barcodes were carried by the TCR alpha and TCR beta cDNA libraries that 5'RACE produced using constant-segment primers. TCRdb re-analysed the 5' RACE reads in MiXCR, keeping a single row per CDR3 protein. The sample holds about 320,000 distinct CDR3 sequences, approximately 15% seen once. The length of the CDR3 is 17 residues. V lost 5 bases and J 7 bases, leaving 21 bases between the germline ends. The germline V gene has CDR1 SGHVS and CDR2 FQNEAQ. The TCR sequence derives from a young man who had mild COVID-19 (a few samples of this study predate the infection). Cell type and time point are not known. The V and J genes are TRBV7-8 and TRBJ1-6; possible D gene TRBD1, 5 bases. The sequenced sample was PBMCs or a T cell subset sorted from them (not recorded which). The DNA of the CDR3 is TGTGCCAGCAGCCGACCCTGGGGGGGTGGAGGGAATTCACCCCTCCACTTT. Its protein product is CASSRPWGGGGNSPLHF.